Presented here are 3 T cell receptor beta chains from one specimen sequenced in a study of T cell responses to AZD1222 COVID-19 vaccine. Profiling relied on immunoSEQ multiplex PCR, and the TCRdb table lists in-frame clones only, not all of them. The data hold 100,000 or so clones, with more than 85% observed a single time. Specimen: peripheral blood, collected on day 0 of AZD1222 vaccination. The receptor source for this set is an adult in good health.

This clone was picked up one time. The chain links TRBV19 to TRBJ2-2; no definite D call. V was clipped by 1 base and J by 9 bases, with 9 bases between them. Germline values: CDR1 LNHDA, CDR2 SQIVND (reference sequence). The CDR3 contains 13 residues. The CDR3 DNA reads TGTGCCAGTAGTATAGTCCCACCGAGGGAGCTGTTTTTT. It encodes CASSIVPPRELFF.

The chain employs TRBV3-1 (or the pseudogene TRBV3-2) and TRBJ1-2, with 9 positions matching TRBD1. The CDR3 consists of 17 residues. The ends lost 4 bases at V and 6 bases at J; junction bases unmatched: 15. Germline CDR1 reads LGHDT; CDR2 reads YNNKEL (reference sequence). The CDR3 sequence: CASSPRGGDRVAHGYTF. The CDR3 DNA is TGTGCCAGCAGCCCCCGGGGTGGGGACAGGGTAGCCCATGGCTACACCTTC.

This rearrangement joins TRBV19 to TRBJ1-1, with D unclear. This CDR3 region has 13 residues. The V and J ends lost 5 bases and 4 bases respectively, with 11 bases between them. Looked up from germline, CDR1 is LNHDA and CDR2 is SQIVND (reference sequence). For the CDR3, the DNA is TGTGCCAGTAGTGATCTAGGGTCCACTGAAGCTTTCTTT. It is translated as CASSDLGSTEAFF.